These 9 T cell receptor beta chains originate from one sample sequenced in a study of cytomegalovirus exposure and HLA in healthy donors (dated by TCRdb to the late 2010s). The receptor library was made with the immunoSEQ multiplex PCR assay. For the multiplex PCR, a mixture combining 60 forward primers for TCR Vbeta segments and 13 reverse primers for TCR Jbeta segments was used. The table comes from immuneACCESS by way of TCRdb, which keeps in-frame sequences with V and J called. Part of the clones is missing from these tables; in studies checked, under half for an unresolved V gene and the rest for unknown reasons. Within this sample are under 200,000 clones, with roughly 77% of them counted one time only. Clones ranked in the top ten supply 1.5% to 2% of the sample. Sequencing input: PBMCs. The source of these receptors is a woman between 18 and 29 years old in good health and CMV-seronegative.

The table lists this clone with a few counts. The genes are TRBV6-6 and TRBJ2-3; 10 bases line up with TRBD2. Germline CDR1 reads MNHNY; CDR2 reads SVGAGI (reference sequence). The CDR3 loop spans 15 amino acids. The trim removed 4 bases at V and 0 bases at J, leaving 1 base unmatched. CDR3 coding DNA: TGTGCCAGCAGTTTGACTAGCGGGAGCACAGATACGCAGTATTTT. Its protein product is CASSLTSGSTDTQYF.

The rearrangement joins TRBV14 to TRBJ1-1; 8 bases match TRBD1. The CDR3 covers 15 residues. Germline CDR1 reads SGHDN; CDR2 reads FVKESK. J gave up 5 bases and V 3 bases, and 8 bases lay outside the gene matches. The CDR3 is CASSQERTGKTEAFF. In nucleotides, the CDR3 is TGTGCCAGCAGCCAGGAGCGGACAGGGAAGACTGAAGCTTTCTTT.

This chain joins TRBV4-1 and TRBJ2-5, with 8 positions matching TRBD1. Unmatched junction bases numbered 15, after V lost 4 bases and J lost 2 bases. Germline CDR1 is MGHRA and CDR2 is YSYEKL. This CDR3 is built from 18 residues. As DNA, the CDR3 is TGCGCCAGCAGCCGAAGTGGAAGAGGGACAGGTCAACAAGAGACCCAGTACTTC. Translating it yields CASSRSGRGTGQQETQYF.

J is TRBJ2-6 and V is TRBV6-1; TRBD1 is a possible D gene (5 bases). Germline loops: CDR1 MNHNS, CDR2 SASEGT. This CDR3 region has 17 residues. V dropped 1 base and J dropped 0 bases, with 10 bases sitting between them. CDR3 amino acids: CASSEGARVSGANVLTF. The CDR3 DNA reads TGTGCCAGCAGTGAAGGGGCCAGGGTCTCTGGGGCCAACGTCCTGACTTTC.

The chain links TRBV27 to TRBJ2-5; TRBD2 might be the D (6 bases). The germline V and J ends were trimmed by 2 bases and 5 bases, with 15 bases remaining between them. CDR1 and CDR2 from the germline V gene are MNHEY and SMNVEV (reference sequence). This CDR3 is 15 amino acids long. CDR3 bases: TGTGCCAGCAGTTTAGGGCAGGAGGGGAGGGAGACCCAGTACTTC. This sequence encodes CASSLGQEGRETQYF.

The chain carries TRBV19 and TRBJ1-1; 7 bases are shared with TRBD1. The CDR3 consists of 15 residues. Germline values: CDR1 LNHDA, CDR2 SQIVND (reference sequence). Trimming took 4 bases from V and 4 from J; bases not matched to a gene: 9. The CDR3 coding sequence is TGTGCCAGTAGTACCCGGACAGGTGGAGGCACTGAAGCTTTCTTT. Translating it yields CASSTRTGGGTEAFF.

This rearrangement joins TRBV29-1 to TRBJ2-6; tentatively, D is TRBD1 (5 bases). CDR1 SQVTM and CDR2 ANQGSEA come from the germline V gene. V gave up 5 bases and J gave up 0 bases, with 8 bases separating them. The CDR3 contains 14 residues. CDR3 residues: CSVYDSSGANVLTF. CDR3 bases: TGCAGCGTTTACGACAGCTCTGGGGCCAACGTCCTGACTTTC.

V usage is TRBV28 and J usage is TRBJ1-2, with D possibly TRBD1 on 5 matching bases. The CDR3 loop spans 16 amino acids. From germline, CDR1 is MDHEN and CDR2 SYDVKM. The ends were cut back, 4 bases at V and 0 bases at J, with 15 bases in the middle. CDR3: CASSSSGGTTNYGYTF. The CDR3 coding sequence is TGTGCCAGCAGTTCATCTGGGGGGACGACTAACTATGGCTACACCTTC.

The genes are TRBV4-1 and TRBJ1-1, with a possible D match to TRBD1 (5 bases). Trimming left V 1 base short and J 3 bases short, with 9 bases between. The CDR3 runs to 14 residues. The germline V gene has CDR1 MGHRA and CDR2 YSYEKL. CDR3 region: CASSQVWGDTEAFF. Written as DNA, the CDR3 is TGCGCCAGCAGCCAAGTCTGGGGGGACACTGAAGCTTTCTTT.